Presented here are 29 T cell receptor beta chains from one specimen sequenced in a study of T cells after posttransplantation cyclophosphamide. Assay used: immunoSEQ multiplex PCR; TCRdb lists only in-frame clones, some missing. Found here are about 39,000 clones, no singletons; the ten largest cover 4% to 5.5%. Sequencing was performed on PBMCs. These receptors were collected from a woman aged 50 to 65 in good health and a related stem cell transplant donor.

The chain joins TRBV7-7 to TRBJ2-3, with D possibly being TRBD1 (5 bases). The CDR3 covers 14 residues. Germline V lookup: CDR1 SSHAT, CDR2 FNYEAQ (reference sequence). Trimming cost V 3 bases and J 2 bases, with 9 bases left between them. CDR3 region: CASSLTRDTDTQYF. For the CDR3, the DNA is TGTGCCAGCAGCTTGACCAGGGACACAGATACGCAGTATTTT.

At least ten counts were recorded for this clone. This sample includes further DNA sequences coding for the same CDR3. V and J are TRBV27 and TRBJ2-7, with D maybe TRBD1 (6 bases). The CDR3 contains 14 residues. The germline V and J ends were trimmed by 1 base and 0 bases, with 7 bases remaining between them. Germline CDR1 is MNHEY and CDR2 is SMNVEV (reference sequence). CDR3 sequence: CASSLYRDSYEQYF. DNA of the CDR3: TGTGCCAGCAGTTTATACAGGGACTCCTACGAGCAGTACTTC.

This clone appeared many times. CDR3 bases: TGTGCCACCAGCACCAGACAGGGGACCAACAATGAGCAGTTCTTC. This gives the protein CATSTRQGTNNEQFF. This chain uses TRBV15 with TRBJ2-1; 8 nucleotides agree with TRBD1. The length of the CDR3 is 15 residues. Germline V lookup: CDR1 LNHNV, CDR2 YYDKDF (reference sequence). Unmatched junction bases numbered 7, after V lost 4 bases and J lost 5 bases.

This clone has a count of ten or more. DNA of the CDR3: TGTGCCAGCAGCCGAGGGTCGGGGGGGTACTACAATGAGCAGTTCTTC. It encodes CASSRGSGGYYNEQFF. V gene TRBV7-2 combines with J gene TRBJ2-1, with TRBD2 matching over 8 bases. The CDR3 runs 16 residues. V lost 5 bases and J lost 3; bases outside the gene matches: 9. Germline CDR1 reads SGHTA; CDR2 reads FQGNSA. Variable domain in full (rest from reference TRBV7-2 and TRBJ2-1): GAGVSQSPSNKVTEKGKDVELRCDPISGHTALYWYRQSLGQGLEFLIYFQGNSAPDKSGLPSDRFSAERTGGSVSTLTIQRTQQEDSAVYLCASSRGSGGYYNEQFFGPGTRLTVL.

This clone has at least ten counts. J is TRBJ1-5 and V is TRBV5-8; 8 bases align to TRBD1. Germline V gene lookup returns CDR1 SGHTS and CDR2 YDEGEE. Trimming at V came to 4 bases and at J to 0 bases, leaving 12 bases not matched to a gene. CDR3 size: 18 residues. The CDR3 nucleotides are TGTGCCAGCAGCCCTAAGCAGGGGGCCCTAAATAGCAATCAGCCCCAGCATTTT. Amino acid sequence: CASSPKQGALNSNQPQHF.

At least ten counts were recorded for this clone. The rearrangement joins TRBV9 to TRBJ1-5; maybe TRBD1 (6 bases). The germline CDR1 and CDR2 sequences are SGDLS and YYNGEE. The ends were cut back, 5 bases at V and 5 bases at J, with 11 bases in the middle. The CDR3 has 13 amino acids. The CDR3 region has the DNA TGTGCCAGCAGGCAGGGGCAGTATCAGCCCCAGCATTTT. Amino acid sequence: CASRQGQYQPQHF.

This clone was seen at least ten times. The rearrangement uses TRBV13 and TRBJ1-1, with no clear D. Looked up from germline, CDR1 is PRHDT and CDR2 is FYEKMQ (reference sequence). The CDR3 has 14 amino acids. V lost 4 bases and J lost 0, with 9 bases in between. CDR3 residues: CASSSRQVNTEAFF. In nucleotides, the CDR3 is TGTGCCAGCAGCTCCCGACAAGTGAACACTGAAGCTTTCTTT.

There are many counts of this clone. The J gene is TRBJ1-2, the V gene TRBV7-9, with 9 bases fitting TRBD1. The ends lost 11 bases at V and 5 bases at J; junction bases unmatched: 15. This CDR3 comprises 15 residues. Germline CDR1 reads SEHNR; CDR2 reads FQNEAQ (reference sequence). The CDR3 region has the DNA TGTGCCTCTAACCTTGGGACAGGGAAAGGGTATGGCTACACCTTC. Protein sequence: CASNLGTGKGYGYTF.

This clone was counted at least ten times. The chain links TRBV6-4 to TRBJ1-6; TRBD1 matches at 8 bases. This CDR3 region has 15 residues. J gave up 9 bases and V 0 bases, and 4 bases lay outside the gene matches. CDR1 is MRHNA, CDR2 SNTAGT, per germline. CDR3 nucleotide sequence: TGTGCCAGCAGTGACTCAGGGACAGGCCTTTCACCCCTCCACTTT. This codes for CASSDSGTGLSPLHF.

This clone was picked up many times. The chain employs TRBV7-8 and TRBJ1-2; D is unclear. The CDR3 loop spans 13 amino acids. Germline V gene lookup returns CDR1 SGHVS and CDR2 FQNEAQ. V was shortened by 1 base and J by 7 bases, with 10 bases between the two germline ends. CDR3 coding DNA: TGTGCCAGCAGCTTAGTGCCCGGGAGTGGCTACACCTTC. Translation gives CASSLVPGSGYTF.

This clone was observed at least ten times. The V gene is TRBV5-1, the J gene TRBJ1-4, with 8 bases lining up with TRBD1. Unmatched junction bases numbered 10, after V lost 4 bases and J lost 11 bases. Germline V gene lookup returns CDR1 SGHRS and CDR2 YFSETQ. The length of the CDR3 is 14 residues. The CDR3 spells CASSPGQASGKLFF. The CDR3 coding sequence is TGCGCCAGCAGCCCGGGACAGGCTTCGGGTAAACTGTTTTTT.

The V call is TRBV27, the J call TRBJ2-2, with 10 bases fitting TRBD1. This CDR3 has 19 residues. Germline CDR1 is MNHEY and CDR2 is SMNVEV (reference sequence). Trimming removed 2 bases from V and 0 bases from J; junction bases left unmatched: 9. This chain's CDR3 is CASSLGTGALRANTGELFF. CDR3 DNA sequence: TGTGCCAGCAGTTTAGGGACAGGGGCTCTCCGCGCGAACACCGGGGAGCTGTTTTTT.

V gene TRBV29-1 combines with J gene TRBJ2-2; 8 positions match TRBD1. Germline values: CDR1 SQVTM, CDR2 ANQGSEA. The CDR3 runs to 14 residues. With V trimmed by 7 bases and J by 7 bases, 11 bases remained unmatched. The chain's CDR3 is CSAGAGGADGELFF. The CDR3 DNA is TGCAGCGCCGGGGCAGGGGGCGCCGACGGGGAGCTGTTTTTT.

This clone was observed at least ten times. The chain couples TRBV5-3 to TRBJ1-5; a weak D match, TRBD1 (6 bases). TRBV5-3 is treated as an ORF (open reading frame) with a function not yet certain. Trimming stripped 6 bases from V and 4 bases from J, with 14 bases between. CDR3 size: 14 residues. Here the CDR3 reads CARITGQLNQPQHF. CDR3 sequence (DNA): TGTGCCAGAATCACAGGACAGCTAAATCAGCCCCAGCATTTT.

This clone is medium-sized in the sample. V and J are TRBV6-4 and TRBJ1-5; D remains ambiguous. From germline, CDR1 is MRHNA and CDR2 SNTAGT. Trimming cost V 5 bases and J 4 bases, with 9 bases left between them. The CDR3 length is 13 residues. As DNA, the CDR3 is TGTGCCAGCAGTCCAATGGAGAATCAGCCCCAGCATTTT. The encoded protein is CASSPMENQPQHF.

This clone has a count of ten or more. V gene TRBV11-2 combines with J gene TRBJ2-7; D might be TRBD2 (5 bases). The V gene lost 4 bases and the J gene lost 0 bases, with 13 bases spanning the gap. The length of the CDR3 is 15 residues. The germline V gene has CDR1 SGHAT and CDR2 FQNNGV. The CDR3 coding sequence is TGTGCCAGCAGCTCCCACGGAGGATTCTCCTACGAGCAGTACTTC. Protein product: CASSSHGGFSYEQYF.

This clone has at least ten counts. The chain combines TRBV12-5 with TRBJ2-3, with D possibly being TRBD1 (5 bases). The CDR3 length is 14 residues. Germline V gene sequence: CDR1 LGHNT, CDR2 FRNRAP. V shed 6 bases and J shed 2 bases, with 12 bases lying between them. CDR3 sequence reads: CASGPRDNTDTQYF. CDR3 coding DNA: TGTGCTAGTGGACCCAGGGATAACACAGATACGCAGTATTTT.

This clone was seen ten or more times. The chain couples TRBV28 to TRBJ1-1; TRBD1 is a possible D gene (6 bases). There are 13 residues in the CDR3. V was pared by 8 bases and J by 5 bases, with 15 bases between. The germline CDR1 and CDR2 sequences are MDHEN and SYDVKM. CDR3: CASEQGSGTEAFF. The CDR3 nucleotides read TGTGCCAGCGAACAGGGTTCGGGGACTGAAGCTTTCTTT.

This clone was picked up many times. The rearrangement uses TRBV28 and TRBJ2-7; the D gene is possibly TRBD2 (5 bases). This CDR3 has 17 amino acids. Germline values: CDR1 MDHEN, CDR2 SYDVKM. V shed 1 base and J shed 0 bases, with 16 bases lying between them. CDR3: CASSLSGLGAASYEQYF. The CDR3 coding sequence is TGTGCCAGCAGTTTATCAGGACTTGGAGCGGCCTCCTACGAGCAGTACTTC. Using reference TRBV28 and TRBJ2-7 for the parts outside the CDR3, the full variable domain is DVKVTQSSRYLVKRTGEKVFLECVQDMDHENMFWYRQDPGLGLRLIYFSYDVKMKEKGDIPEGYSVSREKKERFSLILESASTNQTSMYLCASSLSGLGAASYEQYFGPGTRLTVT.

This clone occurred many times. Relative to the germline gene, one junction end is altered; a read error may explain this. This chain links TRBV6-5 with TRBJ2-7; 11 positions agree with TRBD1. The CDR3 covers 13 residues. From germline, CDR1 is MNHEY and CDR2 SVGAGI. CDR3 amino acids: CASSYGQGASNHF. The DNA for the CDR3 is TGTGCCAGCAGTTACGGACAGGGGGCATCCAATCACTTC.

This clone was observed many times. The chain joins TRBV28 to TRBJ1-2, with a possible D match to TRBD1 (5 bases). V was cut by 6 bases and J by 4 bases, with 21 bases left in between. CDR1 is MDHEN and CDR2 is SYDVKM in the germline V gene. The CDR3 is 16 amino acids. CDR3 coding DNA: TGTGCCAGCAGCTTTGGTGGGCAGGGATTGGGCTATGGCTACACCTTC. Residues: CASSFGGQGLGYGYTF.

This clone was recorded many times. The genes are TRBV5-1 and TRBJ1-2, with D perhaps matching TRBD1 (5 bases). The V end was cut by 2 bases, the J end by 1 base, with 12 bases between. The CDR3 sequence is 15 residues long. Per germline, CDR1 SGHRS and CDR2 YFSETQ. CDR3 nucleotide sequence: TGCGCCAGCAGCTTAGACAGCGAAGTTAACTATGGCTACACCTTC. Translating it yields CASSLDSEVNYGYTF.

This clone has ten or more counts. This sequence joins TRBV5-5 and TRBJ1-2; the D gene is possibly TRBD1 (5 bases). Trimming left V 3 bases short and J 8 bases short, with 17 bases between. The CDR3 is 14 residues long. Germline CDR1 SGHKS, CDR2 YYEKEE (reference sequence). The CDR3 reads CASSSLGRERGYTF. The CDR3 nucleotides are TGTGCCAGCAGCTCGTTGGGACGGGAGAGAGGCTACACCTTC.

This clone was seen ten or more times. The chain employs TRBV27 and TRBJ1-1, with D possibly TRBD1 on 5 matching bases. This CDR3 has 14 residues. V lost 6 bases to trimming and J lost 4 bases, with 15 bases between them. Per germline, CDR1 MNHEY and CDR2 SMNVEV (reference sequence). The CDR3 nucleotides are TGTGCCAGCAGACGGGGGGTTGTAGGCACTGAAGCTTTCTTT. It translates to CASRRGVVGTEAFF.

Ten or more counts support this clone. The gene calls are TRBV28 and TRBJ1-2, with a possible D match to TRBD1 (5 bases). The CDR3 contains 14 residues. Per germline, CDR1 MDHEN and CDR2 SYDVKM. V shed 2 bases and J shed 7 bases, with 14 bases lying between them. DNA for the CDR3: TGTGCCAGCAGTTTAGGTGCAGGGCGGGGTGGCTACACCTTC. Encoded protein: CASSLGAGRGGYTF.

This clone showed up many times. This rearrangement joins TRBV28 to TRBJ2-7, with 11 bases aligning to TRBD1. The CDR3 covers 15 residues. V shed 1 base, J shed 4 bases, and the junction held 3 bases outside the gene matches. Germline V gene data show CDR1 as MDHEN and CDR2 as SYDVKM. The CDR3 DNA reads as TGTGCCAGCAGTTTATATCGGGACAGGGGGTACGAGCAGTACTTC. This encodes CASSLYRDRGYEQYF.

The sample holds many counts of this clone. V usage is TRBV28 and J usage is TRBJ2-7; 15 positions match TRBD2. The CDR3 runs to 15 residues. Germline V gives CDR1 MDHEN, CDR2 SYDVKM. Losses at the gene ends were 8 bases for V and 6 bases for J; bases not matched to a gene: 8. For the CDR3, the DNA is TGTGCCAGCTTGGGACTAGCGGGGGGTATAGGCGAGCAGTACTTC. Amino acids: CASLGLAGGIGEQYF.

The chain links TRBV9 to TRBJ2-3; no clear D. Germline V gene sequence: CDR1 SGDLS, CDR2 YYNGEE. Deletions cut 4 bases from V and 4 bases from J, with 16 bases between. The CDR3 totals 15 residues. CDR3 in amino acids: CASSFSGGRSDTQYF. In nucleotides, the CDR3 is TGTGCCAGCAGCTTTTCCGGCGGCCGATCAGATACGCAGTATTTT.

This clone was recorded at least ten times. The V and J genes are TRBV6-6 and TRBJ1-4, with TRBD1 matching 7 bases. Germline V gene data show CDR1 as MNHNY and CDR2 as SVGAGI (reference sequence). The CDR3 has 14 residues. Germline trimming cut 6 bases from V and 7 bases from J; bases unmatched to any gene: 8. The CDR3 spells CASRPTGWGEKLFF. The CDR3 bases are TGTGCCAGCAGGCCGACAGGGTGGGGTGAAAAACTGTTTTTT.